One sample yielded the 15 T cell receptor beta chains listed below, sequenced in a study of blood T cell repertoires in COVID-19. The repertoire was sequenced with immunoSEQ multiplex PCR; TCRdb's copy has only in-frame clones and lacks some. This table has about 270,000 clones, about 87% appearing once. Sequencing was done on a sample of PBMCs or T cells enriched from blood (not recorded which). These receptors all come from a woman aged 25-40 years with acute COVID-19.

Here the CDR3 DNA reads TGTGCCAGCAGCCCGGACTACTCCTACGAGCAGTACTTC. Protein sequence: CASSPDYSYEQYF. The rearrangement joins TRBV7-3 to TRBJ2-7; D perhaps matches TRBD2 (6 bases). This CDR3 contains 13 residues. CDR1 is SGHTA, CDR2 FQGTGA, per germline. The germline V and J ends were trimmed by 5 bases and 0 bases, with 8 bases remaining between them.

This chain connects TRBV18 to TRBJ2-7; tentatively, D is TRBD1 (6 bases). This CDR3 region has 16 residues. The V end lost 3 bases, the J end lost 0 bases, and 15 bases lay between the germline ends. Germline lookup yields CDR1 KGHSH and CDR2 LQKENI. CDR3 nucleotides: TGTGCCAGCTCACCTCCGATCCGGGACAACTCCTACGAGCAGTACTTC. This encodes CASSPPIRDNSYEQYF.

The chain has TRBV6-6 and TRBJ2-7; D ambiguous. CDR1 and CDR2 (germline): MNHNY, SVGAGI (reference sequence). The CDR3 is 12 amino acids. With 5 bases removed from V and 6 bases from J, the gap between germline ends came to 11 bases. The CDR3 loop reads CASSPTSGEQYF. The DNA for the CDR3 is TGTGCCAGCAGTCCTACCTCGGGCGAGCAGTACTTC.

The chain employs TRBV9 and TRBJ2-7; tentatively, D is TRBD1 (5 bases). Germline values: CDR1 SGDLS, CDR2 YYNGEE. The CDR3 extends over 15 amino acids. Between the trimmed V and J ends, which lost 0 bases and 5 bases, there was a span of 15 bases. CDR3 nucleotide sequence: TGTGCCAGCAGCGTAGGGGGCTCGAAGGGGAACGAGCAGTACTTC. Residues: CASSVGGSKGNEQYF.

The rearrangement joins TRBV28 to TRBJ1-5; perhaps TRBD1 as D (6 bases). V shed 6 bases and J shed 0 bases, with 15 bases lying between them. This CDR3 has 16 residues. The germline V gene has CDR1 MDHEN and CDR2 SYDVKM. In DNA form, the CDR3 reads TGTGCCAGCAGGGAACCGAGGGGGGGTAGCAATCAGCCCCAGCATTTT. It codes for CASREPRGGSNQPQHF. The full variable domain, its missing parts supplied by reference TRBV28 and TRBJ1-5, is DVKVTQSSRYLVKRTGEKVFLECVQDMDHENMFWYRQDPGLGLRLIYFSYDVKMKEKGDIPEGYSVSREKKERFSLILESASTNQTSMYLCASREPRGGSNQPQHFGDGTRLSIL.

This clone was detected only once. The rearrangement links TRBV5-1 to TRBJ2-2, with 12 positions matching TRBD2. V lost 4 bases, J lost 4 bases, and 5 bases stayed unmatched. CDR3 length: 16 amino acids. CDR1 is SGHRS and CDR2 is YFSETQ in the germline V gene. The CDR3 DNA sequence: TGCGCCAGCAGCCTAACTAGCGGGAGGTCCACCGGGGAGCTGTTTTTT. Encoded protein: CASSLTSGRSTGELFF.

The V gene is TRBV9, the J gene TRBJ2-7; D possibly corresponds to TRBD1 (6 bases). The CDR3 has 14 residues. Between the trimmed V and J ends, which lost 0 bases and 3 bases, there was a span of 10 bases. Germline-derived CDR1 and CDR2 are SGDLS and YYNGEE. The CDR3 DNA sequence: TGTGCCAGCAGCGTAGGAGACAGGTTCTACGAGCAGTACTTC. Protein: CASSVGDRFYEQYF.

The chain carries TRBV13 and TRBJ1-2; maybe TRBD1 (6 bases). Trimming stripped 1 base from V and 5 bases from J, with 11 bases between. This CDR3 comprises 14 residues. Per germline, CDR1 PRHDT and CDR2 FYEKMQ (reference sequence). CDR3 in DNA: TGTGCCAGCAGCTTAGTAGGGCAGGGGTATGGCTACACCTTC. Amino acids: CASSLVGQGYGYTF.

The rearrangement links TRBV4-3 to TRBJ2-7; 10 bases fit TRBD2. V lost 2 bases and J lost 3; bases outside the gene matches: 16. The germline CDR1 and CDR2 sequences are LGHNA and YSLEER. The CDR3 totals 19 residues. The CDR3 protein is CASSQRSLAGEGFGYEQYF. Here the CDR3 DNA reads TGCGCCAGCAGCCAACGGTCCCTAGCGGGAGAAGGGTTTGGCTACGAGCAGTACTTC.

This rearrangement joins TRBV27 to TRBJ1-2, with D tentatively TRBD1 (6 bases). Germline CDR1 MNHEY, CDR2 SMNVEV (reference sequence). The CDR3 totals 13 residues. Trimming cost V 5 bases and J 6 bases, with 13 bases left between them. The CDR3 nucleotides read TGTGCCAGCAGTCTCACAGGGTTCAATGGCTACACCTTC. Protein product: CASSLTGFNGYTF.

This clone appeared a single time. The rearrangement links TRBV19 to TRBJ1-5, with D perhaps matching TRBD1 (5 bases). The V gene's germline CDR1 is LNHDA and CDR2 SQIVND (reference sequence). The CDR3 is 13 residues long. V was clipped by 7 bases and J by 6 bases, with 13 bases between them. DNA for the CDR3: TGTGCCAGTACCACAGGCATGGGTCAGCCCCAGCATTTT. Protein sequence: CASTTGMGQPQHF.

The V and J genes are TRBV7-9 and TRBJ2-1; D unresolved. The length of the CDR3 is 15 residues. Trimming cost V 7 bases and J 0 bases, with 13 bases left between them. Germline V gene data show CDR1 as SEHNR and CDR2 as FQNEAQ (reference sequence). CDR3 nucleotides: TGTGCCAGCAACGGCGGCTGGAGCTCCTACAATGAGCAGTTCTTC. It specifies CASNGGWSSYNEQFF.

The chain couples TRBV5-1 to TRBJ2-2; 10 positions agree with TRBD2. Germline CDR1 SGHRS, CDR2 YFSETQ. This CDR3 is built from 15 residues. V lost 5 bases and J lost 5; bases outside the gene matches: 6. In DNA, the CDR3 is TGCGCCAGCAGTCTAGCGGGAGAAGGGACCGGGGAGCTGTTTTTT. It encodes CASSLAGEGTGELFF.

The rearrangement links TRBV28 to TRBJ1-5; TRBD1 aligns across 8 bases. CDR3 length: 17 amino acids. V gave up 4 bases and J gave up 3 bases; unmatched junction bases: 11. The germline V gene has CDR1 MDHEN and CDR2 SYDVKM. The CDR3 protein is CASSSEMTGAYNQPQHF. The CDR3 DNA is TGTGCCAGCAGTTCCGAAATGACAGGGGCCTACAATCAGCCCCAGCATTTT.

In its sample, this clone was seen a few times. The gene calls are TRBV14 and TRBJ1-1; D unclear. V lost 1 base and J 5 bases, leaving 14 bases between the germline ends. The CDR3 totals 15 residues. Germline lookup yields CDR1 SGHDN and CDR2 FVKESK. The CDR3 loop reads CASSQVPGTGTEAFF. CDR3 DNA: TGTGCCAGCAGCCAAGTCCCAGGTACGGGGACTGAAGCTTTCTTT.